These T cell receptor beta chains were read from a single sample in a study of OX40 agonist ivuxolimab in advanced cancers. TCRdb keeps only in-frame clones here, not all; method: immunoSEQ multiplex PCR. The sample consists of tens of thousands of clones, 65% to 90% of them appearing once. The material was CD4+ or CD8+ T cells sorted from blood, obtained in a trial of the OX40 agonist ivuxolimab. Receptor source: an adult with an advanced solid tumor such as melanoma, head and neck, liver or kidney cancer. The CDR3 runs from the conserved cysteine through the conserved F or W. D genes are given only for firm matches. The size field is filled for only some rows; it gives once, few, many or a size class.

j_call | clone_size | v_call | d_call | cdr3_nt | cdr3_aa
TRBJ1-1 | - | TRBV5-6 | TRBD1 | TGTGCCAGCAGCTTGTCAGGGGGCGTTAATCCGAACACTGAAGCTTTCTTT | CASSLSGGVNPNTEAFF
TRBJ1-5 | - | TRBV6-5 | TRBD1 | TGTGCCAGCAGCGTTACCGGGACAGGTAATCAGCCCCAGCATTTT | CASSVTGTGNQPQHF
TRBJ2-7 | - | TRBV6-6 | - | TGTGCCAGCTCGGCGGGGTTACAGTACGAGCAGTACTTC | CASSAGLQYEQYF
TRBJ2-1 | - | TRBV2 | TRBD2 | TGTGCCAGCATCGCGCCCGGGGGGGCCGGCGATGAGCAGTTCTTC | CASIAPGGAGDEQFF
TRBJ1-5 | once | TRBV5-8 | TRBD1 | TGTGCCAGCAGCTGGGGGGGACCGGGACAGGGGTATGGTCAGCCCCAGCATTTT | CASSWGGPGQGYGQPQHF
TRBJ1-5 | - | TRBV12-5 | - | TGTGCTAGTGGTTTGGTACTTGGAGGGAGTTTTATTCAGCCCCAGCATTTT | CASGLVLGGSFIQPQHF
TRBJ2-7 | - | TRBV2 | - | TGTGCCAGCACCCGAGAGACAGACTCCTACGAGCAGTACTTC | CASTRETDSYEQYF
TRBJ2-6 | - | TRBV7-9 | TRBD2 | TGTGCCAGCATCGGGGGAGGGCACCACTCTGGGGCCAACGTCCTGACTTTC | CASIGGGHHSGANVLTF
TRBJ1-4 | - | TRBV5-4 | TRBD1 | TGTGCCAGCAGCCAGAGGGACAGTGAAAAACTGTTTTTT | CASSQRDSEKLFF
TRBJ1-6 | - | TRBV12-5 | - | TGTGCTAGTGGTCCCGGCAGGGTCGATTCACCCCTCCACTTT | CASGPGRVDSPLHF
TRBJ2-6 | - | TRBV4-2 | - | TGTGCCAGCAGCCAAGGGGGCTCTGGGGCCAACGTCCTGACTTTC | CASSQGGSGANVLTF
TRBJ1-2 | - | TRBV19 | - | TGTGCCAGTATTCAGGGAGGGTCCCTAGGCTATGGCTACACCTTC | CASIQGGSLGYGYTF
TRBJ1-2 | - | TRBV6-5 | - | TGTGCCAGCAGCCCGGGGGGAAACTATGGCTACACCTTC | CASSPGGNYGYTF
TRBJ1-3 | - | TRBV19 | - | TGTGCCAGTAGTATTAGCGGCGTCTCGCCCTCTGGAAACACCATATATTTT | CASSISGVSPSGNTIYF
TRBJ1-2 | - | TRBV6-4 | TRBD1 | TGTGCCAGCAGTGTCGAACCTCAGACAGGGCTCTATGGCTACACCTTC | CASSVEPQTGLYGYTF
TRBJ1-1 | once | TRBV30 | - | TGTGCCTGGAGAAGGACAGACATGAACACTGAAGCTTTCTTT | CAWRRTDMNTEAFF
TRBJ1-1 | - | TRBV6-5 | - | TGTGCCAGCAGCCCTCCGGGACGGAACACTGAAGCTTTCTTT | CASSPPGRNTEAFF
TRBJ1-4 | - | TRBV4-2 | - | TGTGCCAGCAGCCAAGTTTCTCAGGGTGCTAATGAAAAACTGTTTTTT | CASSQVSQGANEKLFF
TRBJ1-2 | - | TRBV6-5 | - | TGTGCCAGCAGTTACCGCGGCCTAATTAACTATGGCTACACCTTC | CASSYRGLINYGYTF
TRBJ1-1 | - | TRBV30 | - | TGTGCCTGGGGAGGAGGGCGGCCGTTGAACACTGAAGCTTTCTTT | CAWGGGRPLNTEAFF
TRBJ2-3 | - | TRBV30 | TRBD1 | TGTGCCTGGGAGGGGGACAGGAGGGCAGATACGCAGTATTTT | CAWEGDRRADTQYF
TRBJ2-4 | - | TRBV7-9 | - | TGTGCCAGCAGCTTAGCAGGGGCAGGGCTGTACTTC | CASSLAGAGLYF
TRBJ1-1 | - | TRBV29-1 | - | TGCAGCGGGCGGCCCCGGACCCAGACTGAAGCTTTCTTT | CSGRPRTQTEAFF
TRBJ1-1 | - | TRBV19 | - | TGTGCCAGTACGGGGGGGCTGTGGACTGAAGCTTTCTTT | CASTGGLWTEAFF
TRBJ2-3 | once | TRBV7-8 | - | TGTGCCAGCAGCTTGGACAAGTTCTCCAACCCAGATACGCAGTATTTT | CASSLDKFSNPDTQYF
TRBJ1-3 | - | TRBV4-3 | TRBD1 | TGCGCCAGCAGCCAAGACCAGGGGGCGAACACCATATATTTT | CASSQDQGANTIYF
TRBJ2-1 | - | TRBV18 | - | TGTGCCAGCTCATCCGGAAGGGGAAGTAACAATGAGCAGTTCTTC | CASSSGRGSNNEQFF
TRBJ2-7 | - | TRBV29-1 | - | TGCAGCCTGAAATCAGGGGACGAGCAGTACTTC | CSLKSGDEQYF
TRBJ2-7 | - | TRBV19 | - | TGTGCCAGTAGACCTACAGGGAGCTCCTACGAGCAGTACTTC | CASRPTGSSYEQYF
TRBJ1-2 | - | TRBV28 | TRBD1 | TGTGCCTTCGGTCGGCAGGGGGGATATGGCTACACCTTC | CAFGRQGGYGYTF
TRBJ2-5 | once | TRBV7-2 | TRBD2 | TGTGCCAGCAGCTCCTGGACTAGCGGGGGAAAGACCCAGTACTTC | CASSSWTSGGKTQYF
TRBJ1-3 | - | TRBV6-5 | - | TGTGCCAGCAGTTTCGGGACAACAAACACCATATATTTT | CASSFGTTNTIYF
TRBJ2-1 | - | TRBV27 | TRBD2 | TGTGCCAGCAGTGGATATAGCGGGACCTCCTACAATGAGCAGTTCTTC | CASSGYSGTSYNEQFF
TRBJ1-1 | once | TRBV5-6 | - | TGTGCCAGCAGCTTCGCAGTGAACACTGAAGCTTTCTTT | CASSFAVNTEAFF
TRBJ2-5 | - | TRBV7-2 | TRBD1 | TGTGCCAGCAGCTTATTCCAGGGGGCAGGGGAGACCCAGTACTTC | CASSLFQGAGETQYF
TRBJ2-1 | once | TRBV11-2 | TRBD2 | TGTGCCAGCATGGATAGCGGGAGACATGAGCAGTTCTTC | CASMDSGRHEQFF
TRBJ2-5 | - | TRBV14 | TRBD2 | TGTGCCAGCAGCCAACCCCTAGCGGGAGGAGGAGAGACCCAGTACTTC | CASSQPLAGGGETQYF
TRBJ1-5 | - | TRBV7-2 | - | TGTGCCAGCAGCTTAGACGGGTTAGTCGCCCAGCATTTT | CASSLDGLVAQHF
TRBJ1-5 | once | TRBV19 | TRBD1 | TGTGCCAGTAGTCTCCGGGACAGGGGCAATCAGCCCCAGCATTTT | CASSLRDRGNQPQHF
TRBJ1-1 | - | TRBV7-8 | TRBD1 | TGTGCCAGCAGCCCGACGGACAGGGGGAACACTGAAGCTTTCTTT | CASSPTDRGNTEAFF
TRBJ2-7 | - | TRBV28 | TRBD2 | TGTGCCAGCAGTTTGGCGGGGGGGTTCAACGAGCAGTACTTC | CASSLAGGFNEQYF
TRBJ1-1 | - | TRBV2 | - | TGTGCCAGCAGGGGGGCGCTGAGTAGGAACACTGAAGCTTTCTTT | CASRGALSRNTEAFF
TRBJ2-1 | - | TRBV7-9 | - | TGTGCCAGCAGGGGGGGCCCGTTTGATGAGCAGTTCTTC | CASRGGPFDEQFF
TRBJ2-7 | - | TRBV4-1 | TRBD2 | TGCGCCAGCAGCCAGGGACTAGCGGGAGGGCCCTCTTACGACGAGCAGTACTTC | CASSQGLAGGPSYDEQYF
TRBJ1-5 | - | TRBV15 | TRBD1 | TGTGCCACCAGCAGGCGCCGGGACAGGGGGGGTCAGCCCCAGCATTTT | CATSRRRDRGGQPQHF
TRBJ2-3 | - | TRBV19 | - | TGTGCCAGTAGTATGAGACTAGATCAGGCAGATACGCAGTATTTT | CASSMRLDQADTQYF
TRBJ2-2 | - | TRBV11-3 | TRBD1 | TGTGCCAGCAGCTTAAGGGGGCACACCGCGAACACCGGGGAGCTGTTTTTT | CASSLRGHTANTGELFF
TRBJ2-3 | - | TRBV9 | - | TGTGCCGCAGCGCGATCCCTCACAGATACGCAGTATTTT | CAAARSLTDTQYF
TRBJ1-5 | few | TRBV4-2 | TRBD1 | TGTGCCAGCAGCCAAGATAGCAGGGGGCTTCCCAATCAGCCCCAGCATTTT | CASSQDSRGLPNQPQHF
TRBJ1-1 | - | TRBV4-3 | - | TGCGCCAGCAGCCAATGGTTATCCCGCGTGGCAGGTGGGGACACTGAAGCTTTCTTT | CASSQWLSRVAGGDTEAFF
TRBJ1-1 | once | TRBV7-2 | - | TGTGCCAGCAGCTTTATCTTCTCGGACACTGAAGCTTTCTTT | CASSFIFSDTEAFF
TRBJ2-2 | - | TRBV27 | - | TGTGCCAGCAGTTTATCAATCAGTGAGGTGAGCCGGGAGCTGTTTTTT | CASSLSISEVSRELFF
TRBJ1-1 | - | TRBV7-9 | - | TGTGCCAGCAGCTTAGCGCGGGAGGGTGGCACTGAAGCTTTCTTT | CASSLAREGGTEAFF